The next 27 T cell receptor beta chains were all read from a single sample in a study of cytomegalovirus exposure and HLA in healthy donors. Amplification used 60 Vbeta primers and 13 Jbeta primers. Clones were sequenced by immunoSEQ multiplex PCR, and TCRdb holds only the in-frame ones, with some missing. Of over 85,000 clones listed, 76% are singletons. The sequenced sample was PBMCs. The receptors were sampled from a man aged 30-40 years in good health and CMV-seropositive.

Only one count was recorded for this clone. J is TRBJ1-5 and V is TRBV21-1; the table names TRBD1, a call not compared with the DNA. TRBV21-1 is an annotated pseudogene. CDR3 length: 13 amino acids. The CDR3 reads CASTRRGGQPQHF. CDR3 in DNA: TGTGCCAGCACCCGCAGGGGTGGCCAGCCCCAGCATTTT.

The chain couples TRBV4-3 to TRBJ2-3; 9 bases align to TRBD2. Per the germline V gene, CDR1 is LGHNA and CDR2 is YSLEER. Trimming cost V 3 bases and J 5 bases; bases outside gene matches: 9. There are 16 residues in the CDR3. CDR3 bases: TGCGCCAGCAGCCAGTTAGCGGGGGAGGGTCGAGATACGCAGTATTTT. As protein: CASSQLAGEGRDTQYF.

The chain is built from TRBV14 and TRBJ2-7; D is perhaps TRBD1 (6 bases). V was cut by 2 bases and J by 0 bases, with 14 bases left in between. There are 16 residues in the CDR3. CDR1 and CDR2 (germline): SGHDN, FVKESK. The CDR3 protein is CASSQPTGLSSYEQYF. The DNA for the CDR3 is TGTGCCAGCAGCCAACCCACAGGGTTAAGCTCCTACGAGCAGTACTTC.

The CDR3 reads CASSMGQGASTDTQYF. The CDR3 region has the DNA TGCGCCAGCAGCATGGGACAGGGGGCTAGCACAGATACGCAGTATTTT. The V gene is TRBV5-1, the J gene TRBJ2-3, with 12 bases that match TRBD1. V lost 4 bases, J lost 0 bases, and 3 bases stayed unmatched. This CDR3 region has 16 residues. Germline V gene sequence: CDR1 SGHRS, CDR2 YFSETQ.

This clone was counted once. The chain links TRBV30 to TRBJ1-4; tentative D call: TRBD1 (5 bases). The ends were cut back, 8 bases at V and 2 bases at J, with 18 bases in the middle. CDR1 and CDR2 (germline): GTSNPN, SVGIG (reference sequence). The CDR3 length is 15 residues. The CDR3 loop reads CAATDITSTNEKLFF. CDR3 DNA: TGTGCCGCCACGGACATTACGTCGACTAATGAAAAACTGTTTTTT.

The rearrangement uses TRBV30 and TRBJ1-3; unclear D gene. Germline V gene data show CDR1 as GTSNPN and CDR2 as SVGIG (reference sequence). The V and J ends lost 2 bases and 4 bases respectively, with 6 bases between them. This CDR3 contains 12 residues. The CDR3: CAWSSGGNTIYF. DNA for the CDR3: TGTGCCTGGAGTAGCGGGGGAAACACCATATATTTT.

The rearrangement joins TRBV5-4 to TRBJ2-3, with 11 nucleotides matching TRBD2. The CDR3 loop spans 17 amino acids. V shed 0 bases and J 0 bases; nucleotides not matched to a gene: 3. Germline CDR1 and CDR2: SGHNT and YYREEE (reference sequence). CDR3 sequence (DNA): TGTGCCAGCAGCTTGGTGGCTAGCGGGGGGAGCACAGATACGCAGTATTTT. This translates into CASSLVASGGSTDTQYF.

This rearrangement joins TRBV25-1 to TRBJ2-5, with TRBD1 as a possible D gene (6 bases). The CDR3 is 14 residues long. Germline loops: CDR1 MGHDK, CDR2 SYGVNS. V gave up 7 bases and J gave up 2 bases, with 14 bases separating them. CDR3 region: CASKGHGKQETQYF. CDR3 DNA: TGTGCCAGCAAGGGACACGGTAAGCAAGAGACCCAGTACTTC.

The chain recombines TRBV5-1 with TRBJ2-5; D is perhaps TRBD1 (5 bases). Germline assignment: CDR1 SGHRS and CDR2 YFSETQ. Trimming cost V 4 bases and J 5 bases, with 12 bases left between them. CDR3 length: 13 amino acids. CDR3 loop: CASSPRGWETQYF. DNA for the CDR3: TGCGCCAGCAGCCCTAGGGGTTGGGAGACCCAGTACTTC. The full variable domain, completed using reference TRBV5-1 and TRBJ2-5, is KAGVTQTPRYLIKTRGQQVTLSCSPISGHRSVSWYQQTPGQGLQFLFEYFSETQRNKGNFPGRFSGRQFSNSRSEMNVSTLELGDSALYLCASSPRGWETQYFGPGTRLLVL.

The chain employs TRBV7-2 and TRBJ2-7; a possible D gene is TRBD1 (5 bases). CDR3 length equals 14 residues. Germline V gene lookup returns CDR1 SGHTA and CDR2 FQGNSA. Trimming left V 5 bases short and J 0 bases short, with 11 bases between. CDR3 bases: TGTGCCAGCAGCACCCAGGGTATCTCCTACGAGCAGTACTTC. It yields the protein CASSTQGISYEQYF.

V is TRBV2 and J is TRBJ1-1; possible D gene TRBD1, 5 bases. Germline lookup yields CDR1 SNHLY and CDR2 FYNNEI. With 6 bases removed from V and 6 bases from J, the gap between germline ends came to 17 bases. The length of the CDR3 is 14 residues. The CDR3 reads CASREWGSTPEAFF. CDR3 sequence (DNA): TGTGCCAGCAGAGAATGGGGCTCCACCCCTGAAGCTTTCTTT.

In its sample, this clone was seen a few times. The V gene is TRBV4-1, the J gene TRBJ2-7; 8 bases are shared with TRBD2. The CDR3 covers 13 residues. V gave up 6 bases and J gave up 4 bases; unmatched junction bases: 5. Germline CDR1 is MGHRA and CDR2 is YSYEKL. CDR3 region: CASSPGGGYEQYF. In DNA, the CDR3 is TGCGCCAGCAGTCCCGGGGGGGGGTACGAGCAGTACTTC.

This clone was counted only a few times. The chain has TRBV2 and TRBJ1-5, with TRBD1 identical over 7 bases. V lost 5 bases, J lost 10 bases, and 2 bases stayed unmatched. The V gene's germline CDR1 is SNHLY and CDR2 FYNNEI. This CDR3 spans 11 amino acids. CDR3 DNA sequence: TGTGCCAGCAGTAACAGGGGCCCCCAGCATTTT. It is translated as CASSNRGPQHF.

The rearrangement joins TRBV7-2 to TRBJ2-5; a possible D gene is TRBD1 (6 bases). Germline-derived CDR1 and CDR2 are SGHTA and FQGNSA. CDR3 size: 14 residues. Trimming pared 5 bases from V and 5 bases from J, leaving 15 bases between. In nucleotides, the CDR3 is TGTGCCAGCAGCGACGGGCCAAGGGGGGAGACCCAGTACTTC. Translation: CASSDGPRGETQYF.

Only a few counts were recorded for this clone. This chain uses TRBV6-5 with TRBJ1-4, with D perhaps matching TRBD1 (5 bases). CDR3 length: 14 amino acids. Trimming took off 3 bases at V and 12 bases at J, with 17 bases between the two ends. CDR1 is MNHEY and CDR2 is SVGAGI in the germline V gene. The CDR3 sequence: CASSYGQRTGELFF. The CDR3 nucleotides read TGTGCCAGCAGTTATGGCCAGAGGACGGGGGAACTGTTTTTT.

The genes are TRBV5-1 and TRBJ2-1, with TRBD1 identical over 12 bases. Germline trimming cut 4 bases from V and 2 bases from J; bases unmatched to any gene: 4. Germline CDR1 and CDR2: SGHRS and YFSETQ. The CDR3 length is 16 residues. The CDR3 coding sequence is TGCGCCAGCAGCCGCGGGACAGGGGGCGCCTACAATGAGCAGTTCTTC. Translated: CASSRGTGGAYNEQFF.

The chain couples TRBV4-1 to TRBJ2-7; TRBD2 aligns across 7 bases. Germline V gene data show CDR1 as MGHRA and CDR2 as YSYEKL. This CDR3 contains 15 residues. With V trimmed by 1 base and J by 5 bases, 8 bases remained unmatched. This CDR3 is CASSQVNRGSNEQYF. CDR3 nucleotides: TGCGCCAGCAGCCAAGTTAATCGCGGGAGTAACGAGCAGTACTTC.

A single count supports this clone. This sequence joins TRBV27 and TRBJ2-5; 9 bases line up with TRBD1. The J call may be incorrect, as the DNA end agrees better with TRBJ2-7. This CDR3 comprises 14 residues. The V gene's germline CDR1 is MNHEY and CDR2 SMNVEV (reference sequence). The CDR3 protein is CASSLNRGLDEQYF. The DNA for the CDR3 is TGTGCCAGCAGTTTGAACAGGGGGCTCGACGAGCAGTACTTC.

In nucleotides, the CDR3 is TGCGCCAGCAGCCAAGGTCGCGGCAGGGCCCACGAGCAGTACTTC. Translation gives CASSQGRGRAHEQYF. The chain employs TRBV4-3 and TRBJ2-7, with D possibly matching TRBD1 (5 bases). The CDR3 contains 15 residues. V lost 1 base and J lost 5, with 15 bases in between. Germline CDR1 is LGHNA and CDR2 is YSLEER.

The gene calls are TRBV5-1 and TRBJ2-5; 7 bases are a match to TRBD2. Germline V gives CDR1 SGHRS, CDR2 YFSETQ. The CDR3 spans 14 residues. After removal of 1 base from V and 4 bases from J, the junction contained 4 bases not matched to a gene. CDR3 residues: CASSLSREGETQYF. Here the CDR3 DNA reads TGCGCCAGCAGCTTGTCCAGGGAGGGAGAGACCCAGTACTTC.

The V call is TRBV2, the J call TRBJ2-2; perhaps TRBD2 as D (5 bases). The CDR3 is 14 amino acids. Germline V lookup: CDR1 SNHLY, CDR2 FYNNEI. V was cut by 3 bases and J by 5 bases, with 10 bases left in between. The CDR3 is CASSEGSGTGELFF. CDR3 in DNA: TGTGCCAGCAGTGAGGGGAGTGGGACCGGGGAGCTGTTTTTT.

This chain links TRBV28 with TRBJ1-5; the D gene is possibly TRBD1 (5 bases). V was trimmed by 6 bases and J by 6 bases, leaving 21 bases between them. The germline V gene has CDR1 MDHEN and CDR2 SYDVKM. This CDR3 region has 16 residues. The CDR3 spells CASSTRGTRAGQPQHF. The CDR3 coding sequence is TGTGCCAGCAGCACCCGCGGGACCCGGGCAGGTCAGCCCCAGCATTTT. Combining the CDR3 with reference TRBV28 and TRBJ1-5 gives the whole variable domain DVKVTQSSRYLVKRTGEKVFLECVQDMDHENMFWYRQDPGLGLRLIYFSYDVKMKEKGDIPEGYSVSREKKERFSLILESASTNQTSMYLCASSTRGTRAGQPQHFGDGTRLSIL.

This chain uses TRBV7-8 with TRBJ2-1; D unclear. Deletions cut 8 bases from V and 6 bases from J, with 14 bases between. Germline CDR1 reads SGHVS; CDR2 reads FQNEAQ. The CDR3 covers 13 residues. CDR3 bases: TGTGCCAGCTGGGCCACCGATACCAATGAGCAGTTCTTC. Its protein product is CASWATDTNEQFF.

V and J are TRBV7-9 and TRBJ2-7; 7 bases map to TRBD1. Losses at the gene ends were 2 bases for V and 12 bases for J; bases not matched to a gene: 7. Germline CDR1 SEHNR, CDR2 FQNEAQ (reference sequence). The CDR3 spans 12 residues. The CDR3 sequence is CASSLPRTGLYF. In DNA, the CDR3 is TGTGCCAGCAGCTTACCCCGGACAGGTTTGTACTTC.

V usage is TRBV10-2 and J usage is TRBJ2-3; TRBD1 aligns across 11 bases. CDR3 length: 16 residues. Germline lookup yields CDR1 WSHSY and CDR2 SAAADI. The junction had 8 bases not matched to a gene; V was cut back by 6 bases and J by 3 bases. Written as DNA, the CDR3 is TGCGCCAGCAGACCAACCGGGACAGGGGGGACAGATACGCAGTATTTT. This codes for CASRPTGTGGTDTQYF.

The rearrangement uses TRBV6-5 and TRBJ1-2, with TRBD1 matching over 9 bases. The CDR3 totals 15 residues. Per germline, CDR1 MNHEY and CDR2 SVGAGI. Germline trimming cut 6 bases from V and 6 bases from J; bases unmatched to any gene: 11. The CDR3 bases are TGTGCCAGCAGCGGACTCCGGGACAGGGTGCATGGCTACACCTTC. Its protein is CASSGLRDRVHGYTF.

This clone appeared once. The chain joins TRBV9 to TRBJ1-2; D may be TRBD1 (6 bases). The CDR3 totals 15 residues. The V gene's germline CDR1 is SGDLS and CDR2 YYNGEE. V gave up 0 bases and J gave up 7 bases, with 16 bases separating them. The CDR3 loop reads CASSVGAGEVGGYTF. The CDR3 DNA reads TGTGCCAGCAGCGTAGGGGCAGGGGAAGTGGGTGGCTACACCTTC.